One sample yielded the 10 T cell receptor beta chains listed below, sequenced in a study of cytomegalovirus exposure and HLA in healthy donors. PCR involved 60 Vbeta and 13 Jbeta primers. Clones were sequenced by immunoSEQ multiplex PCR, and TCRdb holds only the in-frame ones, with some missing. The profile shows 100,000 to 120,000 clones, more than 80% of them singletons. Sample: PBMCs. These receptor sequences come from a man younger than 35 in good health and CMV-seronegative.

J is TRBJ2-5 and V is TRBV6-6; 12 bases fit TRBD2. The CDR3 runs to 16 residues. Germline trimming cut 4 bases from V and 5 bases from J; bases unmatched to any gene: 8. The germline V gene encodes CDR1 MNHNY and CDR2 SVGAGI (reference sequence). The CDR3 DNA is TGTGCCAGCAGTTTCCTAGCGGGAGGGCCGGTTGAGACCCAGTACTTC. Protein sequence: CASSFLAGGPVETQYF.

V usage is TRBV5-1 and J usage is TRBJ2-1, with 7 bases that match TRBD2. V dropped 0 bases and J dropped 0; count of bases not matched to a gene: 6. This CDR3 contains 17 residues. Germline lookup yields CDR1 SGHRS and CDR2 YFSETQ. The CDR3 reads CASSLGPSGTSYNEQFF. CDR3 nucleotides: TGCGCCAGCAGCTTGGGTCCCAGCGGGACCTCCTACAATGAGCAGTTCTTC.

V is TRBV5-1 and J is TRBJ2-3, with unresolved D. CDR3 size: 14 residues. Germline CDR1 is SGHRS and CDR2 is YFSETQ. The ends were cut back, 0 bases at V and 3 bases at J, with 8 bases in the middle. The CDR3 loop is CASSLGQTTDTQYF. DNA of the CDR3: TGCGCCAGCAGCTTGGGGCAGACTACAGATACGCAGTATTTT.

This rearrangement joins TRBV5-4 to TRBJ2-2; D unresolved. Deletions cut 3 bases from V and 0 bases from J, with 9 bases between. Germline CDR1 reads SGHNT; CDR2 reads YYREEE (reference sequence). The CDR3 contains 15 residues. In nucleotides, the CDR3 is TGTGCCAGCAGCTCCCTGAGCGCGAACACCGGGGAGCTGTTTTTT. Encoded protein: CASSSLSANTGELFF.

This chain uses TRBV25-1 with TRBJ2-5, with a possible D match to TRBD2 (5 bases). CDR1 is MGHDK, CDR2 SYGVNS, per germline. The length of the CDR3 is 15 residues. The germline V and J ends were trimmed by 4 bases and 2 bases, with 14 bases remaining between them. CDR3 DNA sequence: TGTGCCAGCAGTGTGGGCCTACGGGGACAAGAGACCCAGTACTTC. This translates into CASSVGLRGQETQYF.

V usage is TRBV9 and J usage is TRBJ2-1; possible D gene TRBD2, 7 bases. The germline gives CDR1 SGDLS, CDR2 YYNGEE. This CDR3 has 16 residues. Trimming stripped 0 bases from V and 1 base from J, with 11 bases between. The chain's CDR3 is CASSVVRGGSYNEQFF. The CDR3 bases are TGTGCCAGCAGCGTAGTCAGGGGAGGGTCCTACAATGAGCAGTTCTTC.

This sequence joins TRBV9 and TRBJ2-5; D unclear. Germline-derived CDR1 and CDR2 are SGDLS and YYNGEE. Trimming took off 0 bases at V and 1 base at J, with 10 bases between the two ends. This CDR3 comprises 15 residues. Written as DNA, the CDR3 is TGTGCCAGCAGCGTAGCTTTGGCTTCCCAAGAGACCCAGTACTTC. This encodes CASSVALASQETQYF.

The rearrangement joins TRBV9 to TRBJ1-1; 8 positions agree with TRBD1. V lost 3 bases, J lost 0 bases, and 1 base stayed unmatched. In germline, CDR1 is SGDLS, CDR2 YYNGEE. This CDR3 contains 14 residues. The CDR3 is CASSEGQVNTEAFF. In DNA form, the CDR3 reads TGTGCCAGCAGCGAGGGACAGGTGAACACTGAAGCTTTCTTT.

The V call is TRBV29-1, the J call TRBJ1-4; D is uncertain. The CDR3 has 13 amino acids. Germline V gene sequence: CDR1 SQVTM, CDR2 ANQGSEA. The ends were cut back, 4 bases at V and 6 bases at J, with 12 bases in the middle. As DNA, the CDR3 is TGCAGCGTTGCCGAGAGAGCCTATGAAAAACTGTTTTTT. It encodes CSVAERAYEKLFF.

The chain links TRBV27 to TRBJ1-6, with TRBD1 matching over 9 bases. The germline V gene has CDR1 MNHEY and CDR2 SMNVEV (reference sequence). This CDR3 region has 14 residues. J gave up 11 bases and V 6 bases, and 8 bases lay outside the gene matches. CDR3 protein: CASSTTGGMTPLHF. CDR3 nucleotides: TGTGCCAGCAGCACGACAGGGGGAATGACACCCCTCCACTTT.